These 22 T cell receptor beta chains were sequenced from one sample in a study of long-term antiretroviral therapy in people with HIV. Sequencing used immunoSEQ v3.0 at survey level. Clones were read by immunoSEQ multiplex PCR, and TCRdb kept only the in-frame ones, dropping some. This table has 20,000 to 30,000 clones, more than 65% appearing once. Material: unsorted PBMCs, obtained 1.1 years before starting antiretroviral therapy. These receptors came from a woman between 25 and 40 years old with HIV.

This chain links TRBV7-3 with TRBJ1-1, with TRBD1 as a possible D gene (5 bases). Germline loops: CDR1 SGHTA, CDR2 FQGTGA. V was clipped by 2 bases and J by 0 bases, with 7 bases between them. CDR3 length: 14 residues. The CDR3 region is CASSLGTVNTEAFF. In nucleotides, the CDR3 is TGTGCCAGCAGCTTAGGGACGGTGAACACTGAAGCTTTCTTT. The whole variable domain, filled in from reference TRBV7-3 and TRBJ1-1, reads GAGVSQTPSNKVTEKGKYVELRCDPISGHTALYWYRQSLGQGPEFLIYFQGTGAADDSGLPNDRFFAVRPEGSVSTLKIQRTERGDSAVYLCASSLGTVNTEAFFGQGTRLTVV.

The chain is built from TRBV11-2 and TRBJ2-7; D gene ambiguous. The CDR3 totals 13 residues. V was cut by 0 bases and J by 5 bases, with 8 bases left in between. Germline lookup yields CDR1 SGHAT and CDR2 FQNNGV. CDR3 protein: CASSLESWDEQYF. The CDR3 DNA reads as TGTGCCAGCAGCTTAGAGTCCTGGGACGAGCAGTACTTC.

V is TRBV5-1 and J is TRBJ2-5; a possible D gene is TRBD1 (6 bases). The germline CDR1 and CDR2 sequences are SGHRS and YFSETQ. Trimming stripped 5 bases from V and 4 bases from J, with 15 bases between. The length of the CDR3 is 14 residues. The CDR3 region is CASRNPGQGETQYF. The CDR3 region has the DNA TGCGCCAGCAGGAACCCGGGACAAGGAGAGACCCAGTACTTC.

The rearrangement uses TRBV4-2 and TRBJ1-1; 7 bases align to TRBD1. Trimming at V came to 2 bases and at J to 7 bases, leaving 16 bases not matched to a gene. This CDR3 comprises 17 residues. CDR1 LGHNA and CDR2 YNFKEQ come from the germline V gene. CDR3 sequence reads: CASSQSYRGSVTLEAFF. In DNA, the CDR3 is TGTGCCAGCAGCCAAAGTTACAGGGGATCGGTGACTCTTGAAGCTTTCTTT.

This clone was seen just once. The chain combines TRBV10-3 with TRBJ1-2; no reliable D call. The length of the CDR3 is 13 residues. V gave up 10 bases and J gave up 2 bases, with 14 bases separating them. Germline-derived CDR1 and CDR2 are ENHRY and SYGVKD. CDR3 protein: CATSDGANYGYTF. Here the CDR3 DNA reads TGTGCCACCTCGGACGGCGCCAACTATGGCTACACCTTC.

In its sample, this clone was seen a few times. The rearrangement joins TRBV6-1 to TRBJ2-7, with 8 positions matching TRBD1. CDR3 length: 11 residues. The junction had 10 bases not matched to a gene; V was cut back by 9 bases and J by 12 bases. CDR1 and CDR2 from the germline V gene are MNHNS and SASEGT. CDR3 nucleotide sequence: TGTGCCAGTAGCAACAGGGGGACAATGTACGTC. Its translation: CASSNRGTMYV.

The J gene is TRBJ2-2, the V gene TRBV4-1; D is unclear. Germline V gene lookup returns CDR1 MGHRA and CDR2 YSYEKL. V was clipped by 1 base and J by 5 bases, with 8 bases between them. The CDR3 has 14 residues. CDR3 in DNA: TGCGCCAGCAGCCAAGGGTCGGTTACCGGGGAGCTGTTTTTT. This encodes CASSQGSVTGELFF.

CDR3: CASSPASQGRNTEAFF. The DNA of the CDR3 is TGCGCCAGCAGCCCGGCGAGTCAGGGGCGCAACACTGAAGCTTTCTTT. The chain combines TRBV4-1 with TRBJ1-1; D is perhaps TRBD1 (6 bases). In germline, CDR1 is MGHRA, CDR2 YSYEKL. Trimming cost V 4 bases and J 2 bases, with 17 bases left between them. The length of the CDR3 is 16 residues.

CDR3 sequence (DNA): TGCGCCAGCAGCCAAGAATTATACTATGGCTACACCTTC. It yields the protein CASSQELYYGYTF. This chain joins TRBV4-1 and TRBJ1-2, with D uncertain. The CDR3 is made up of 13 amino acids. Deletions cut 0 bases from V and 3 bases from J, with 5 bases between. Germline CDR1 reads MGHRA; CDR2 reads YSYEKL.

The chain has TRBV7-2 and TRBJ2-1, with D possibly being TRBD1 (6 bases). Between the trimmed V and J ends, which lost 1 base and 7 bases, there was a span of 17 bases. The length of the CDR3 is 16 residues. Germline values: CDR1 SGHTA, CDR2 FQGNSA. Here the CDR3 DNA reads TGTGCCAGCAGCTTAGGCAGGGGAGACTTCCAAAATGAGCAGTTCTTC. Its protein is CASSLGRGDFQNEQFF.

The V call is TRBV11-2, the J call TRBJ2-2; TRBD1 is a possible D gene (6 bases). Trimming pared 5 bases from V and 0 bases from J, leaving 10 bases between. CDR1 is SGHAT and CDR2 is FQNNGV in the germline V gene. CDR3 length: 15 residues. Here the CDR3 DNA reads TGTGCCAGCAGCCGACGACAGGCGAACACCGGGGAGCTGTTTTTT. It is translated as CASSRRQANTGELFF.

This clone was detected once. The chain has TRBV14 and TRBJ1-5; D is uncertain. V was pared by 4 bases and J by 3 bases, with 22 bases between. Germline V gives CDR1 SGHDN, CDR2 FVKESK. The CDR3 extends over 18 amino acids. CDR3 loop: CASSPYQLTPLSNQPQHF. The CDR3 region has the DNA TGTGCCAGCAGCCCGTATCAACTTACCCCTCTTTCCAATCAGCCCCAGCATTTT.

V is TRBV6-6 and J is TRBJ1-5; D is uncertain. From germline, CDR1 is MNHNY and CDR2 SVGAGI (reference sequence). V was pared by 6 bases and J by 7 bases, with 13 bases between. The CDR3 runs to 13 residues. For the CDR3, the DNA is TGTGCCAGCAGCTACACGTGGGAACAGCCCCAGCATTTT. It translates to CASSYTWEQPQHF.

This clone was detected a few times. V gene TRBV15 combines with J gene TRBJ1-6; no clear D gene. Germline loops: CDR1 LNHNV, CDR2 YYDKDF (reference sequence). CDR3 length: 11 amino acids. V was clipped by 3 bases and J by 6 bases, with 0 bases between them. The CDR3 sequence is CATSSNSPLHF. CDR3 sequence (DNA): TGTGCCACCAGCAGTAATTCACCCCTCCACTTT.

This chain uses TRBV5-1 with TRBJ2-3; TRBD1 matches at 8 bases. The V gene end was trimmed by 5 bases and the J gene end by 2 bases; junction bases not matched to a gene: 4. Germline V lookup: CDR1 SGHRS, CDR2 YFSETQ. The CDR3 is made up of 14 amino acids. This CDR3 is CASSRQGATDTQYF. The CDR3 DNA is TGCGCCAGCAGTAGGCAGGGGGCCACAGATACGCAGTATTTT.

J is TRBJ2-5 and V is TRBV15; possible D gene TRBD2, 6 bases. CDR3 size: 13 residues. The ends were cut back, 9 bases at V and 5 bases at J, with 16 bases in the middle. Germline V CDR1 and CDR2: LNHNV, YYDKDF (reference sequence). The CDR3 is CATAAGPGETQYF. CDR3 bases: TGTGCCACTGCGGCGGGGCCGGGGGAGACCCAGTACTTC.

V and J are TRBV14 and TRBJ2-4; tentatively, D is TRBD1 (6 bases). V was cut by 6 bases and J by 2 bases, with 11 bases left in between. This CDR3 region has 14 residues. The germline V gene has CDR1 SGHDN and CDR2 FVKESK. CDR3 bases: TGTGCCAGCAGTCCAAGGGGGACCAAAAACATTCAGTACTTC. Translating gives CASSPRGTKNIQYF.

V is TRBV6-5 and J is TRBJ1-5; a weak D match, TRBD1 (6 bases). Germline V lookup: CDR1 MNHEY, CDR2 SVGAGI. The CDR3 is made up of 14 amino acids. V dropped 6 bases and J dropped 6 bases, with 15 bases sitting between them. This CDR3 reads CASSAVGGGQPQHF. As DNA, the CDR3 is TGTGCCAGCAGCGCAGTGGGGGGCGGTCAGCCCCAGCATTTT.

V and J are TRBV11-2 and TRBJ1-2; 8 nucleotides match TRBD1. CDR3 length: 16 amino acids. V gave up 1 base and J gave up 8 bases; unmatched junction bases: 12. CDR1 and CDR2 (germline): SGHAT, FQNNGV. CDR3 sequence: CASSLVGQGSGRGYTF. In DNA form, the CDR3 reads TGTGCCAGCAGCTTAGTTGGACAGGGCAGTGGTAGAGGCTACACCTTC. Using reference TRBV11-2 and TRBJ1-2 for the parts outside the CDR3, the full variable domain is EAGVAQSPRYKIIEKRQSVAFWCNPISGHATLYWYQQILGQGPKLLIQFQNNGVVDDSQLPKDRFSAERLKGVDSTLKIQPAKLEDSAVYLCASSLVGQGSGRGYTFGSGTRLTVV.

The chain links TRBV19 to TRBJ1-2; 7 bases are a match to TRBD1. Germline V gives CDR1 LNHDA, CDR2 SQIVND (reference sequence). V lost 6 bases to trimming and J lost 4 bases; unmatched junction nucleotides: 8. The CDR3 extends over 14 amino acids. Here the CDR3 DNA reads TGTGCCAGTAGCCCCGGGGGACAGCTCTATGGCTACACCTTC. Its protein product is CASSPGGQLYGYTF.

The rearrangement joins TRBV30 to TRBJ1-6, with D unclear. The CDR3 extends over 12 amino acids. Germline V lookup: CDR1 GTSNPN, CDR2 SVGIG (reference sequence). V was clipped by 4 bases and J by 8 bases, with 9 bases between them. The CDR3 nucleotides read TGTGCCTGGAAGGGTTTGGATTCACCCCTCCACTTT. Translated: CAWKGLDSPLHF.

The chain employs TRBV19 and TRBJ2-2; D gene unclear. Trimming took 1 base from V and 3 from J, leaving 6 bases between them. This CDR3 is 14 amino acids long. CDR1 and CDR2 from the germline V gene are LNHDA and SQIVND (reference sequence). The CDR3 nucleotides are TGTGCCAGTAGTATAGGGCAGCACACCGGGGAGCTGTTTTTT. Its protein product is CASSIGQHTGELFF.